Listed below are T cell receptor beta chains from one sample, sequenced in a study of immune heterogeneity within non-small cell lung tumors. TCRdb re-called the multiplex PCR reads with MiXCR, one entry per CDR3 protein. This sample carries 10,000 to 12,000 distinct CDR3 sequences, roughly 30% of them seen once, and the ten largest clones take 8.1%. The source material was lung tumor tissue. Receptors originate from an older woman with non-small cell lung cancer. The CDR3 runs from the conserved cysteine through the conserved F or W. A D gene is named only where the DNA matches it firmly. Clone size is stated in some rows and not others, as once, few, many or a class when expanded.

d_call j_call clone_size v_call cdr3_nt cdr3_aa
. TRBJ1-3 medium-sized TRBV12-3/TRBV12-4 TGTGCCAGCAGCTCCGGGACGTCGGGAAACACCATATATTTT CASSSGTSGNTIYF
TRBD2 TRBJ2-3 . TRBV20-1 TGCAGTGCCCCCGGGTGGGGTAGCGGGAGGTTTACAGATACGCAGTATTTT CSAPGWGSGRFTDTQYF
. TRBJ1-5 . TRBV19 TGTGCCAGTACCTCCCGAGGTGGAGGGCAGCCCCAGCATTTT CASTSRGGGQPQHF
TRBD2 TRBJ2-1 many TRBV7-2 TGTGCCAGCACCAAAGCTGGGACTACCTCCAATGAGCAGTTCTTC CASTKAGTTSNEQFF
TRBD1 TRBJ2-7 medium-sized TRBV19 TGTGCCAGTAGTACACGCAGGACAGGGTCGAGCTCCTACGAGCAGTACTTC CASSTRRTGSSSYEQYF
. TRBJ1-5 many TRBV7-8 TGTGCCAGCAGCGGGGAGGGGGGACGGAATAGCAATCAGCCCCAGCATTTT CASSGEGGRNSNQPQHF
TRBD1 TRBJ1-1 many TRBV25-1 TGTGCCAGCAGTCCGGACAGGTGGAACACTGAAGCTTTCTTT CASSPDRWNTEAFF
TRBD1 TRBJ1-5 many TRBV20-1 TGCAGTGCTCACAGGGGGCTCAGCAATCAGCCCCAGCATTTT CSAHRGLSNQPQHF
. TRBJ1-4 . TRBV24-1 TGTGCCACCATTGGCCGGGAACCCAATGAAAAACTGTTTTTT CATIGREPNEKLFF
. TRBJ2-3 many TRBV11-3 TGTGCCAGCAGCTTAGCCGGGAGCACAGATACGCAGTATTTT CASSLAGSTDTQYF
. TRBJ2-5 . TRBV27 TGTGCCAGCAGTTTATGGGGGCAAGAGACCCAGTACTTC CASSLWGQETQYF
. TRBJ1-2 medium-sized TRBV5-1 TGCGCCAGCAGGGACACAGGGCCGGGAGGCTATGGCTACACCTTC CASRDTGPGGYGYTF
TRBD1 TRBJ2-6 many TRBV6-1 TGTGCCAGCAGTCCAACAGGGGTCGGGGCCAACGTCCTGACTTTC CASSPTGVGANVLTF
. TRBJ2-7 few TRBV29-1 TGCAGCGTTGAAGTGTCTAGCCTCGAGCAGTACTTC CSVEVSSLEQYF